This T cell receptor (beta chain) was sequenced in a study of blood T cell repertoires in COVID-19. Measured with immunoSEQ multiplex PCR; TCRdb has only the in-frame clones, and not every one. The sample has some 200,000 clones; around 94% are singletons. Per germline, CDR1 SEHNR and CDR2 FQNEAQ (reference sequence). The CDR3 loop spans 16 amino acids. V shed 5 bases, J shed 4 bases, and the junction held 10 bases outside the gene matches. This clonotype was obtained from a man aged 30-40 years with COVID-19, enrolled during active disease. The sample consisted of peripheral blood. The V call is TRBV7-9, the J call TRBJ1-1; 10 bases are shared with TRBD1. The CDR3 bases are TGTGCCAGCAGCCGAGACGGGACAGGGGTTGGCACTGAAGCTTTCTTT. This sequence encodes CASSRDGTGVGTEAFF.